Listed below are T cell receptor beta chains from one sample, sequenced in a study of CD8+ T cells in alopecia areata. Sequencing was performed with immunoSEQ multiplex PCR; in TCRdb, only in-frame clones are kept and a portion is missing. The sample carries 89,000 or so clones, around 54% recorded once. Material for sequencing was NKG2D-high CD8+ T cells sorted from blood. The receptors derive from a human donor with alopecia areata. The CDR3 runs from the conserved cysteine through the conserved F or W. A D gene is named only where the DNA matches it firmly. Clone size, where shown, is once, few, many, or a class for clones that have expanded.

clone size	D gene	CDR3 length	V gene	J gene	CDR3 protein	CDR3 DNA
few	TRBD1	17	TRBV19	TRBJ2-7	CASSRNVPGQGYYEQYF	TGTGCCAGTAGTAGGAACGTCCCGGGACAGGGATACTACGAGCAGTACTTC
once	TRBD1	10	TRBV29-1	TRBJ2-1	CSVWTGEGFF	TGCAGCGTTTGGACAGGGGAGGGGTTCTTC
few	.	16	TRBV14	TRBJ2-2	CASSLVGQHLNGELFF	TGTGCCAGCTCCTTGGTCGGTCAACACCTTAACGGGGAGCTGTTTTTT
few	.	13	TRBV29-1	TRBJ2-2	CSVEGGYTGELFF	TGCAGCGTTGAGGGGGGATACACCGGGGAGCTGTTTTTT
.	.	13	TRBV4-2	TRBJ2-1	CASSQEGRDGRFF	TGTGCCAGCAGCCAAGAAGGCAGGGACGGTCGGTTCTTC
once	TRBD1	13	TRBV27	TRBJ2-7	CASSSGQGYEQYF	TGTGCCAGCAGTTCGGGACAGGGCTACGAGCAGTACTTC
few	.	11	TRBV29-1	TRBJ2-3	CSGDLADTQYF	TGCAGCGGGGATTTGGCAGATACGCAGTATTTT
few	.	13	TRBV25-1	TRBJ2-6	CASRPDINNVLTF	TGTGCCAGCAGACCAGACATAAACAACGTCCTGACTTTC
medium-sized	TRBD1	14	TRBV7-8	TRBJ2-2	CASSRTGNTGELFF	TGTGCCAGCAGTCGGACAGGGAACACCGGGGAGCTGTTTTTT
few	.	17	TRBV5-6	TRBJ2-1	CASSLVPGLSSYNEQFF	TGTGCCAGCAGCTTGGTTCCAGGGCTGAGCTCCTACAATGAGCAGTTCTTC
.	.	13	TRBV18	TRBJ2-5	CASSPDHQETQYF	TGTGCCAGCTCACCGGACCACCAAGAGACCCAGTACTTC
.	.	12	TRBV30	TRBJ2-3	CAWSTVQDTQYF	TGTGCCTGGAGTACGGTGCAAGATACGCAGTATTTT
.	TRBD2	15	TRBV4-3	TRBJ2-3	CASSTGGGLEDTQYF	TGCGCCAGCTCTACGGGGGGGGGCCTGGAAGATACGCAGTATTTT
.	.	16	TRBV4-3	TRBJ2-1	CASSQDLTPGRSEQFF	TGCGCCAGCAGCCAAGATCTTACTCCGGGACGGAGTGAGCAGTTCTTC
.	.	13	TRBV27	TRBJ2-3	CASRGLGPDTQYF	TGTGCCAGCAGGGGATTGGGTCCAGATACGCAGTATTTT
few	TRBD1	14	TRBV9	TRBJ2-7	CASSASGTVYEQYF	TGTGCCAGCAGCGCCTCCGGGACAGTTTACGAGCAGTACTTC
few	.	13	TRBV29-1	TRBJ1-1	CSAPHPLGPEAFF	TGCAGCGCCCCTCATCCCCTGGGGCCTGAAGCTTTCTTT
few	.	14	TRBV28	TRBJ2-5	CASSWPRNYKTQYF	TGTGCCAGCAGTTGGCCCCGCAACTACAAGACCCAGTACTTC
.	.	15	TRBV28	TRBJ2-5	CASSFGGEYQETQYF	TGTGCCAGCAGTTTTGGCGGAGAGTACCAAGAGACCCAGTACTTC
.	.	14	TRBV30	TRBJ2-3	CAYPQGSSTDTQYF	TGTGCCTATCCTCAGGGTTCTAGCACAGATACGCAGTATTTT
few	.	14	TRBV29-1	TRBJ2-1	CSVEAPEGVNEQFF	TGCAGCGTTGAGGCCCCCGAAGGAGTCAATGAGCAGTTCTTC
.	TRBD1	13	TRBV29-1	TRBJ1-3	CSVATGGGNTIYF	TGCAGCGTTGCGACAGGGGGCGGAAACACCATATATTTT
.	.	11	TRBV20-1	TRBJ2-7	CSVEGGYEQYF	TGCAGTGTGGAGGGGGGCTACGAGCAGTACTTC
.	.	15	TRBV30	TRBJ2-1	CAWSVEGDYYNEQFF	TGTGCCTGGAGTGTAGAGGGAGATTACTACAATGAGCAGTTCTTC
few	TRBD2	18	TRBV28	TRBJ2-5	CASSFNRLADARWETQYF	TGTGCCAGCAGTTTTAATCGACTAGCGGACGCAAGGTGGGAGACCCAGTACTTC
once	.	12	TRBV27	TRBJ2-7	CASRSADYEQYF	TGTGCCAGCCGTTCGGCGGACTACGAGCAGTACTTC
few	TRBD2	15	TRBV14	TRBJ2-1	CASSQPISGRDEQFF	TGTGCCAGCAGCCAACCCATTAGCGGGAGGGACGAGCAGTTCTTC
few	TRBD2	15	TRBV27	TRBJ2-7	CASSWGSAGNYEQYF	TGTGCCAGCAGCTGGGGCTCAGCGGGGAATTACGAGCAGTACTTC
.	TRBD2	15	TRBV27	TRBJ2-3	CASRPPGGSTDTQYF	TGTGCCAGCAGGCCTCCGGGAGGTAGCACAGATACGCAGTATTTT
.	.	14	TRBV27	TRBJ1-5	CASRGGLSNQPQHF	TGTGCCAGCAGGGGAGGGTTGAGCAATCAGCCCCAGCATTTT
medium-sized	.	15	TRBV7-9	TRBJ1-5	CASSLDSEAGQPQHF	TGTGCCAGCAGCTTAGATTCCGAGGCTGGTCAGCCCCAGCATTTT
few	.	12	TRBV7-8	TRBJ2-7	CASSLGGEQQYF	TGTGCCAGCAGCTTAGGCGGCGAACAGCAGTACTTC
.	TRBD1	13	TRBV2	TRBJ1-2	CASSEGGGNGYTF	TGTGCCAGCAGTGAAGGAGGGGGCAATGGCTACACCTTC
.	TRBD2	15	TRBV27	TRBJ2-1	CASSLSLAENNEQFF	TGTGCCAGCAGTTTAAGTCTAGCGGAAAACAATGAGCAGTTCTTC
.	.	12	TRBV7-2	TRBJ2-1	CASSLEGGEQFF	TGTGCCAGCAGCTTAGAAGGCGGTGAGCAGTTCTTC
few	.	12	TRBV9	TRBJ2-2	CASSVEGGELFF	TGTGCCAGCAGCGTAGAAGGCGGGGAGCTGTTTTTT
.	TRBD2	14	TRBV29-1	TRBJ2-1	CSVAGVREVNEQFF	TGCAGCGTTGCTGGGGTGCGGGAGGTTAATGAGCAGTTCTTC
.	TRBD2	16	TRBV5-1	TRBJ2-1	CASSFLGLAGDNEQFF	TGCGCCAGCAGCTTTCTGGGACTAGCGGGAGACAATGAGCAGTTCTTC
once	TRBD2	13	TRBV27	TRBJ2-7	CASSLRGSYEQYF	TGTGCCAGCAGTTTGCGCGGGAGTTACGAGCAGTACTTC
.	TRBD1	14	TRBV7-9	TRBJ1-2	CASSLGQGDYGYTF	TGTGCCAGCAGCTTAGGACAGGGCGACTATGGCTACACCTTC
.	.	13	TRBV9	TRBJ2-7	CASSVGPSYEQYF	TGTGCCAGCAGCGTAGGGCCATCCTACGAGCAGTACTTC
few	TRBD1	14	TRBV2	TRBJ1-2	CASSVPGQGLGYTF	TGTGCCAGCAGTGTCCCGGGACAGGGTCTTGGCTACACCTTC
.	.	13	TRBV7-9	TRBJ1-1	CASSPRTRPEAFF	TGTGCCAGCAGCCCCAGGACACGGCCTGAAGCTTTCTTT
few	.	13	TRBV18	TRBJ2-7	CASSPPEAEEQYF	TGTGCCAGCTCACCTCCTGAAGCGGAAGAGCAGTACTTC
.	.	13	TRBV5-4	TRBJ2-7	CASRVQGVAEQYF	TGTGCCAGCAGGGTCCAGGGAGTTGCCGAGCAGTACTTC
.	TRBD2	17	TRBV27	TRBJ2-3	CASTTRWTSGAAGTQYF	TGTGCCAGCACGACGCGATGGACTAGCGGGGCGGCGGGGACGCAGTATTTT